The 15 T cell receptor beta chains reported below all come from one sample, sequenced in a study of OX40 agonist ivuxolimab in advanced cancers. The repertoire was sequenced with immunoSEQ multiplex PCR; TCRdb's copy has only in-frame clones and lacks some. The sample lists more than 65,000 clones, 89% occurring once. Sequencing used CD4+ or CD8+ T cells sorted from blood, obtained in a trial of the OX40 agonist ivuxolimab. These receptors were collected from an adult with an advanced solid tumor such as melanoma, head and neck, liver or kidney cancer.

The chain has TRBV29-1 and TRBJ2-7; D call uncertain. V gave up 5 bases and J gave up 1 base, with 12 bases separating them. The CDR3 extends over 13 amino acids. CDR1 is SQVTM and CDR2 is ANQGSEA in the germline V gene. CDR3 in DNA: TGCAGCGTTAGTTCTACTACTTCCTACGAGCAGTACTTC. Its protein is CSVSSTTSYEQYF.

This chain uses TRBV19 with TRBJ2-3; D perhaps matches TRBD2 (5 bases). V lost 7 bases and J lost 0, with 11 bases in between. Germline V gene data show CDR1 as LNHDA and CDR2 as SQIVND (reference sequence). The CDR3 totals 14 residues. Here the CDR3 DNA reads TGTGCCAGTACGCGCGGGCCGAGCACAGATACGCAGTATTTT. It translates to CASTRGPSTDTQYF. Full variable domain (remainder filled in from reference TRBV19 and TRBJ2-3): DGGITQSPKYLFRKEGQNVTLSCEQNLNHDAMYWYRQDPGQGLRLIYYSQIVNDFQKGDIAEGYSVSREKKESFPLTVTSAQKNPTAFYLCASTRGPSTDTQYFGPGTRLTVL.

The V gene is TRBV5-4, the J gene TRBJ2-5; D is perhaps TRBD2 (5 bases). The CDR3 loop spans 14 amino acids. V was clipped by 1 base and J by 3 bases, with 10 bases between them. The germline V gene has CDR1 SGHNT and CDR2 YYREEE (reference sequence). CDR3 sequence reads: CASSLRREKETQYF. CDR3 DNA: TGTGCCAGCAGCTTGAGAAGGGAGAAAGAGACCCAGTACTTC.

The rearrangement links TRBV5-1 to TRBJ1-3, with D perhaps matching TRBD1 (6 bases). V lost 1 base to trimming and J lost 3 bases, with 14 bases between them. The CDR3 loop spans 16 amino acids. CDR1 and CDR2 from the germline V gene are SGHRS and YFSETQ. The CDR3 here is CASSLSPGAGGNTIYF. In DNA, the CDR3 is TGCGCCAGCAGCTTGTCTCCGGGGGCTGGTGGAAACACCATATATTTT.

The chain has TRBV9 and TRBJ2-1, with 7 bases lining up with TRBD2. The germline V gene encodes CDR1 SGDLS and CDR2 YYNGEE. The V segment lost 4 bases and the J segment 6 bases; nucleotides outside the gene matches: 13. This CDR3 has 16 amino acids. DNA of the CDR3: TGTGCCAGCAGCCCGCGAAGCGGGATTGATAGCAATGAGCAGTTCTTC. Its protein product is CASSPRSGIDSNEQFF.

The chain has TRBV19 and TRBJ2-7; 8 positions agree with TRBD2. This CDR3 is 15 amino acids long. V lost 5 bases, J lost 0 bases, and 6 bases stayed unmatched. Germline values: CDR1 LNHDA, CDR2 SQIVND (reference sequence). Here the CDR3 DNA reads TGTGCCAGTAGTGTCACAGGGACTAGCTCCTACGAGCAGTACTTC. Its protein is CASSVTGTSSYEQYF.

The chain couples TRBV5-1 to TRBJ2-5; possibly TRBD1 or TRBD2 for D (5 bases each). Between the trimmed V and J ends, which lost 2 bases and 4 bases, there was a span of 9 bases. The CDR3 is made up of 13 amino acids. Germline V gives CDR1 SGHRS, CDR2 YFSETQ. The chain's CDR3 is CASSFMGTETQYF. CDR3 bases: TGCGCCAGCAGCTTTATGGGGACAGAGACCCAGTACTTC. Complete variable domain (other parts from reference TRBV5-1 and TRBJ2-5): KAGVTQTPRYLIKTRGQQVTLSCSPISGHRSVSWYQQTPGQGLQFLFEYFSETQRNKGNFPGRFSGRQFSNSRSEMNVSTLELGDSALYLCASSFMGTETQYFGPGTRLLVL.

This chain joins TRBV6-4 and TRBJ2-2; D is tentatively TRBD1 or TRBD2 (5 bases each). The ends were cut back, 0 bases at V and 5 bases at J, with 19 bases in the middle. This CDR3 comprises 18 residues. Germline V gives CDR1 MRHNA, CDR2 SNTAGT. The CDR3 nucleotides read TGTGCCAGCAGTGACTCTGATATTTTTGGGGGAGAGACCGGGGAGCTGTTTTTT. Translated, it gives CASSDSDIFGGETGELFF.

V and J are TRBV19 and TRBJ2-1; no definite D call. In germline, CDR1 is LNHDA, CDR2 SQIVND (reference sequence). Trimming took off 6 bases at V and 4 bases at J, with 4 bases between the two ends. CDR3 length: 11 amino acids. CDR3 DNA sequence: TGTGCCAGTAGCGCATACAATGAGCAGTTCTTC. It is translated as CASSAYNEQFF.

The chain combines TRBV19 with TRBJ2-3, with D possibly TRBD2 on 6 matching bases. Per the germline V gene, CDR1 is LNHDA and CDR2 is SQIVND (reference sequence). Trimming removed 1 base from V and 2 bases from J, with 10 bases in between. This CDR3 is 15 amino acids long. The CDR3 DNA follows: TGTGCCAGTAGTATAGGTGCGGGGACCACAGATACGCAGTATTTT. The encoded protein is CASSIGAGTTDTQYF.

As concerns this clone: A read error may produce the germline difference seen at one junction end. This chain uses TRBV4-1 with TRBJ2-7; 9 bases match TRBD1. Germline values: CDR1 MGHRA, CDR2 YSYEKL. The CDR3 is 14 residues long. CDR3 bases: TGCGCCAGCAGCCAAGGGACAGGGGACTACGGGCAGTACTTC. It specifies CASSQGTGDYGQYF.

This clone was observed once. This chain connects TRBV10-3 to TRBJ1-1; possible D gene TRBD1, 6 bases. Germline assignment: CDR1 ENHRY and CDR2 SYGVKD. Deletions cut 3 bases from V and 1 base from J, with 12 bases between. The length of the CDR3 is 15 residues. The CDR3 DNA is TGTGCCATCAGTGAAATGGGGGCCCAGAACACTGAAGCTTTCTTT. Protein sequence: CAISEMGAQNTEAFF.

The V gene is TRBV30, the J gene TRBJ2-6, with D possibly being TRBD1 (5 bases). Germline CDR1 and CDR2: GTSNPN and SVGIG (reference sequence). This CDR3 spans 13 amino acids. Trimming shortened V by 1 base and J by 4 bases, and 5 bases separated the two germline ends. CDR3 DNA sequence: TGTGCCTGGAGTGGGACAGGGGCCAACGTCCTGACTTTC. It translates to CAWSGTGANVLTF.

The count of this clone is one. The chain is built from TRBV7-6 and TRBJ2-7; D is possibly TRBD1 or TRBD2 (5 bases each). The CDR3 totals 15 residues. The V end was cut by 5 bases, the J end by 2 bases, with 16 bases between. Germline V gene lookup returns CDR1 SGHVS and CDR2 FNYEAQ. The CDR3 sequence is CASSVSGTGPYEQYF. The CDR3 nucleotides read TGTGCCAGCAGCGTGTCCGGGACGGGCCCCTACGAGCAGTACTTC.

V is TRBV5-4 and J is TRBJ2-1; 10 positions agree with TRBD2. This CDR3 has 15 residues. After removal of 3 bases from V and 4 bases from J, the junction contained 4 bases not matched to a gene. Germline loops: CDR1 SGHNT, CDR2 YYREEE (reference sequence). CDR3 bases: TGTGCCAGCAGCTCCGGGACTAGCGTATACAATGAGCAGTTCTTC. Protein: CASSSGTSVYNEQFF.